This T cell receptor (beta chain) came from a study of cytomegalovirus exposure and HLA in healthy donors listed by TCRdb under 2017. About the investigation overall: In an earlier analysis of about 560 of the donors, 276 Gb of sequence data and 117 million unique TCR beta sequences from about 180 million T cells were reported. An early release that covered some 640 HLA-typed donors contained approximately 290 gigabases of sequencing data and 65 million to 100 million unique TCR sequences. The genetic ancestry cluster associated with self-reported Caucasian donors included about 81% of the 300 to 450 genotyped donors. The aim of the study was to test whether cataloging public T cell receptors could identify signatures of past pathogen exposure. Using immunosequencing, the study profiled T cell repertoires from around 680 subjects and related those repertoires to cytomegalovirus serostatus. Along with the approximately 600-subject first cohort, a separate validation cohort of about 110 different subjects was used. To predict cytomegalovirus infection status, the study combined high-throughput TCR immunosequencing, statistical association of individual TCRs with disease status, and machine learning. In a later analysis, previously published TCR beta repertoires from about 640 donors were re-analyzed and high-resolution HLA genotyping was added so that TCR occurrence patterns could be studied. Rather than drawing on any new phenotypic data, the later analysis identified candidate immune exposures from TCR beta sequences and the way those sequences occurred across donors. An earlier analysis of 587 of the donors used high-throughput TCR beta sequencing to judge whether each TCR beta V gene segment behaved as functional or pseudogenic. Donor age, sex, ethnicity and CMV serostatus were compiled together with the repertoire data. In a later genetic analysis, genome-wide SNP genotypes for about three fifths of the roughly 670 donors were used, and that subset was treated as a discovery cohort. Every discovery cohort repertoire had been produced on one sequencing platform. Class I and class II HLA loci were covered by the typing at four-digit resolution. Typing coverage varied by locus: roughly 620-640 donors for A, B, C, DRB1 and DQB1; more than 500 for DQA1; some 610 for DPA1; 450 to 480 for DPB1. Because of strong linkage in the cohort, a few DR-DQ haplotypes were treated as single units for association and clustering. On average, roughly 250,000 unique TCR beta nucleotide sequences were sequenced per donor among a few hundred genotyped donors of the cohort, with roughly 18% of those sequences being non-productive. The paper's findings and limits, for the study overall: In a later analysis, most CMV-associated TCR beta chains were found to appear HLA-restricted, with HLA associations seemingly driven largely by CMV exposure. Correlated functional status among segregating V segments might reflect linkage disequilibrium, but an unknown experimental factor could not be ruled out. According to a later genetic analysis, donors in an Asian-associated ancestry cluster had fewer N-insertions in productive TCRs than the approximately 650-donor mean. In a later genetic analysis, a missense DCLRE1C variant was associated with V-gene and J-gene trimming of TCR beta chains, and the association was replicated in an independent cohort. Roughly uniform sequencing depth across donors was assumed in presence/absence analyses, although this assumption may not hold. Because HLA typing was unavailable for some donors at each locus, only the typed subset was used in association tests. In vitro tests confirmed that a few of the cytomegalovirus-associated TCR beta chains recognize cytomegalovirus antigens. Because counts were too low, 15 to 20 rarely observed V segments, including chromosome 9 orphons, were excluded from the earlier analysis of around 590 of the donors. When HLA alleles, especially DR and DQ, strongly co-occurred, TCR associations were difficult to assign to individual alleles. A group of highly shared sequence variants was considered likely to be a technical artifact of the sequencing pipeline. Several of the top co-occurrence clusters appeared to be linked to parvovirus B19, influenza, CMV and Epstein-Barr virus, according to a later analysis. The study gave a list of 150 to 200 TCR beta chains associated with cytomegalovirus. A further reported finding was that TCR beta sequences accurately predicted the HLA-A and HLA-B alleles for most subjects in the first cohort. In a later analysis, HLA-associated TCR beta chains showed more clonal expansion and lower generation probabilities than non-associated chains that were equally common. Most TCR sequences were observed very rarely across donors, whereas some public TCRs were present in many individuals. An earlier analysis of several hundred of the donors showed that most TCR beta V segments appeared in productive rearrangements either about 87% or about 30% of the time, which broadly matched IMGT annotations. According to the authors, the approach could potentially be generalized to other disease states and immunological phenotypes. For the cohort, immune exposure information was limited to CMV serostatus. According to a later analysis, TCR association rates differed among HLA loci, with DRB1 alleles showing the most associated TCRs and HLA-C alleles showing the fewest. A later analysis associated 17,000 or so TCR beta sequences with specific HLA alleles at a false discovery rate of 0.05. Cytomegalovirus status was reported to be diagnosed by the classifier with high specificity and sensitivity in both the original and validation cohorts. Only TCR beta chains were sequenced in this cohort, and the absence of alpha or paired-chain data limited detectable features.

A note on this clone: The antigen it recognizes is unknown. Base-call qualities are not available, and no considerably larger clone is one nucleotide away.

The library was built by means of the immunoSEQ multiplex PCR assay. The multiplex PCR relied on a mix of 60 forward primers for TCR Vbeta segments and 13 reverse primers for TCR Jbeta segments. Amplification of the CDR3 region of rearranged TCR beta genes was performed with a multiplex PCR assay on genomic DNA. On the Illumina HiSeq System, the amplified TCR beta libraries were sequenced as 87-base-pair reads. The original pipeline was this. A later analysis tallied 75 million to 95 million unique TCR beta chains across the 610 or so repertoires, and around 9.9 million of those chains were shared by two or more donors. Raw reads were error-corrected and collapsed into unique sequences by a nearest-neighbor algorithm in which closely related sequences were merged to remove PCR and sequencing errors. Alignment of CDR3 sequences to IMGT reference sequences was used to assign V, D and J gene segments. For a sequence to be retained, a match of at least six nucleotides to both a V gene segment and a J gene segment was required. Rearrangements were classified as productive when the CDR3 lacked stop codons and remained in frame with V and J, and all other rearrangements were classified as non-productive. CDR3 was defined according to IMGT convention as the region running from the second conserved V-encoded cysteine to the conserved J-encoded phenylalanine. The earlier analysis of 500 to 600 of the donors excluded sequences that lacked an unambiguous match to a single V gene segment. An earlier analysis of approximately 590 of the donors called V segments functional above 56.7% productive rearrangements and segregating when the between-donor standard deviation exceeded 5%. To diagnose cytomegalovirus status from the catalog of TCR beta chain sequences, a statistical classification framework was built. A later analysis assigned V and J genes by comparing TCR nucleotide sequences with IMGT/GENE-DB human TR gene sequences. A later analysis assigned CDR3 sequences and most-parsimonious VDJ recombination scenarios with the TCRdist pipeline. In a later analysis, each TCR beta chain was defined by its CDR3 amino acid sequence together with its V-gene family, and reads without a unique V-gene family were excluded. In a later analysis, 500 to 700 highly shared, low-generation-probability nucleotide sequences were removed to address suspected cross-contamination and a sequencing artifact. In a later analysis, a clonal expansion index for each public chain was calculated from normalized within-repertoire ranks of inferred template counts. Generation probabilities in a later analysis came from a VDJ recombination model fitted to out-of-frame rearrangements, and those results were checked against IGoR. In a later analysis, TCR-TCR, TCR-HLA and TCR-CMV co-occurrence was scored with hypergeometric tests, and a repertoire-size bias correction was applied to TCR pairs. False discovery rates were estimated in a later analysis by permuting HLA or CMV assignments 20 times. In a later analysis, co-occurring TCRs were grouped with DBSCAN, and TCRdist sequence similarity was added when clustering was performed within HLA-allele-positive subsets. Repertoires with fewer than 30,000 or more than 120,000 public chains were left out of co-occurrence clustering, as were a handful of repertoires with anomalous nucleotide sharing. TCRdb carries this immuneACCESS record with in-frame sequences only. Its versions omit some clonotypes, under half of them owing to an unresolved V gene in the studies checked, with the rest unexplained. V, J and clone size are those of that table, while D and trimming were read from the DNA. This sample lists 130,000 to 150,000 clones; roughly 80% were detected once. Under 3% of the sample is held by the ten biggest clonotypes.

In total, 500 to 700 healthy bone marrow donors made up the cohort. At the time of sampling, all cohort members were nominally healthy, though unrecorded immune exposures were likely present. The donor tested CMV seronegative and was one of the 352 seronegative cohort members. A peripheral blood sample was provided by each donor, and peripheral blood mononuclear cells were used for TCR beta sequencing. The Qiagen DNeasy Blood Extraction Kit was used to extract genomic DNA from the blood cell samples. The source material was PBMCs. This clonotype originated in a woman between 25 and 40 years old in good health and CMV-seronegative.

CDR3 reads: CAISELQGAAQPQHF. The sequenced DNA is TGTGCCATCAGTGAGTTGCAGGGGGCCGCTCAGCCCCAGCATTTT. The rearranged chain carries TRBV10-3 and TRBJ1-5; 8 central bases correspond to TRBD1. From the germline V gene, CDR1 is ENHRY and CDR2 is SYGVKD. CDR3 length: 15 amino acids, cysteine to phenylalanine. Kept here is only the CDR3 DNA, which spans 45 bases and is read in frame from base 1. After removal of 1 base from V and 6 bases from J, the junction retains 5 bases not matched to a gene.